The clone carrying this TCR beta chain was found a few times. Its antigen is as yet unknown. One junction end disagrees with the germline gene, perhaps due to a read error. The data are from a study of T cells in Graves' hyperthyroidism and ophthalmopathy. Study at large: Peripheral blood was collected at initial diagnosis, before any treatment.

Looked up from germline, CDR1 is SGHTA and CDR2 is FQGNSA. The CDR3 totals 16 residues. TCR beta CDR3 regions were amplified from RNA transcripts. An initial round of RT-PCR targeting the TCR CDR3 relied on the HTBI primer set. TCRdb analysed the multiplex PCR reads with MiXCR anew, one entry per CDR3 protein. The table includes over 700,000 distinct CDR3 sequences, around 40% detected once. Overall study results and limits: In validation, the model predicted ophthalmopathy. These predictions came a median about 6.5 months before onset.

Uncontrolled infection, other autoimmune disease, pregnancy or lactation barred patients from enrollment. Diagnostic decisions used clinical symptoms, serum thyroxine and TRAb, thyroid ultrasound and orbital computed tomography. The TCR was taken from a woman aged 40 to 50 with Graves' hyperthyroidism. V gene TRBV7-2 combines with J gene TRBJ1-2; 12 positions match TRBD1. Sequenced input: blood. Written as DNA, the CDR3 is TGTGCTAGCAGCTCAAATCCCGGGACAGGGGGCCATGGCTACACCTTC. Its translation is CASSSNPGTGGHGYTF.